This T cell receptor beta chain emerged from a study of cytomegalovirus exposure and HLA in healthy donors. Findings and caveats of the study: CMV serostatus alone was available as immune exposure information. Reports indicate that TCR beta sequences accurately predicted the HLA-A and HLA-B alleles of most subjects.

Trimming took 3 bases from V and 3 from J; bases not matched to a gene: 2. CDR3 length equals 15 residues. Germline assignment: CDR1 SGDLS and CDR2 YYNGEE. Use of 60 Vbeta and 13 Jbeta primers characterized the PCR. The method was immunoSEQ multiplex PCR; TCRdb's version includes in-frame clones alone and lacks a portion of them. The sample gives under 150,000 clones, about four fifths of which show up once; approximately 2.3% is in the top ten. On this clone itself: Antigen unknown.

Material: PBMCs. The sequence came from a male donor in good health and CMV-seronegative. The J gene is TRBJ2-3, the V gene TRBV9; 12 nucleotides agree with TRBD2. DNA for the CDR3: TGTGCCAGCAGCGCTAGCGGGAGGGAGACAGATACGCAGTATTTT. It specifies CASSASGRETDTQYF.